This TCR beta chain was recovered during a study of identical twins. This clonotype was observed at least ten times. cDNA molecules carried unique molecular identifiers, and template switching added a universal primer site. TCRdb recomputed calls from the 5' RACE reads with MiXCR, one row per CDR3 protein. The profile covers hundreds of thousands of distinct CDR3 sequences, with about 12% appearing a single time and around 1.5% taken by the ten largest. The CDR3 covers 14 residues. V lost 6 bases and J lost 4; bases outside the gene matches: 5. These data are also associated with another study on yellow fever vaccine responses in identical twins.

V is TRBV12-3 or TRBV12-4 and J is TRBJ2-5, with 10 bases identical to TRBD2. The TCR sequence derives from a woman under 30 in good health. Input material: PBMCs. The CDR3 DNA sequence: TGTGCCAGCAGAGGTAGCGGGAGGAGAGAGACCCAGTACTTC. Translation: CASRGSGRRETQYF.